This paragraph covers one TCR beta chain sequence. Its antigen is unknown. Base qualities are missing; no much larger clone stands one base away. This sample was taken from a study of blood T cell repertoires in COVID-19 (dated by TCRdb to 2020 to 2022). Broadly, across the study: The collaborator samples originated in the United States, Italy and Spain and spanned the acute and convalescent phases of COVID-19. The prospective study material was composed of cDNA or gDNA derived from T cells, B-cell-depleted T cells, or PBMCs. Subjects who had been exposed to COVID-19, were actively infected with it, or had recovered from it provided the deeply sampled blood TCRbeta repertoires that made up the dataset. The repertoires were made available in a free public database intended to serve as a resource for research on the immune response to SARS-CoV-2. The samples were drawn from two sources: the first 160 participants of the ongoing ImmuneRACE study, and 1,200 or so subjects contributed by 6 global collaborators. Nearly every sample came with metadata listing a de-identified subject ID, COVID-19 status, age in years and sex. Where HLA class I and class II types were available, the types were taken from metadata supplied by the sample provider, not from assay-based typing. Study-wide findings and limitations: The amount of clinical and demographic metadata varied by source and participant and was provided uncurated.

TCRbeta CDR3 regions were amplified from genomic DNA using the immunoSEQ Assay, a bias-controlled multiplex PCR. The source study handled its data this way. Nucleated cell counts per sample were estimated from amplification of reference gene primers within the assay. Sequence reads were collapsed and filtered to measure the absolute abundance of every unique TCRbeta CDR3 rearrangement. For each sample, productive Simpson clonality was calculated by taking the square root of Simpson's diversity index across productive rearrangements. TCRdb took over this immuneACCESS table, retaining in-frame rearrangements with V and J assigned. Such tables are incomplete; in checked studies, under half of the missing clones stem from an unresolved V gene, and the remainder is unexplained. That table furnishes V, J and clone size, whereas the DNA furnished D and trimming. The sample table lists about 130,000 clones, more than 75% of them with a count of one. About 2.5% of the sample goes to the ten largest clones.

Whole blood was collected in K2EDTA tubes by collaborating institutions according to the institutions' own protocols. For TCRbeta analysis, collaborator samples were shipped as frozen whole blood, as isolated PBMCs, or as DNA extracted from either sample type. V is clipped by 4 bases and J by 4 bases, and the sequence between their germline boundaries is 13 bases long. Taken from the germline V gene (reference sequence), the CDR1 and CDR2 loops are LNHDA and SQIVND. The cysteine opens and the phenylalanine closes a CDR3 of 14 amino acids. Of all the DNA, just the CDR3 is kept, 42 bases in frame from base 1.

Source material: peripheral blood. This TCR came from a man aged 45-65 years with active COVID-19. The V and J genes are TRBV19 and TRBJ1-2; no D gene is confidently identified. The nucleotide sequence reads as follows: TGTGCCAGTAGTAGCCCCTCGACATTCTATGGCTACACCTTC. Translated, this gives CASSSPSTFYGYTF. Where the CDR3 stops, the reference TRBV19 and TRBJ1-2 genes take over; the full variable domain is DGGITQSPKYLFRKEGQNVTLSCEQNLNHDAMYWYRQDPGQGLRLIYYSQIVNDFQKGDIAEGYSVSREKKESFPLTVTSAQKNPTAFYLCASSSPSTFYGYTFGSGTRLTVV.